This T cell receptor beta chain was recorded in a study of technical replicates of blood from a few donors. There are 14 residues in the CDR3. The V gene lost 2 bases and the J gene lost 3 bases, with 11 bases spanning the gap. The germline V gene encodes CDR1 SGHAT and CDR2 FQNNGV. Produced via immunoSEQ multiplex PCR; TCRdb's table is partial and in-frame only. The sample carries 95,000 or so clones, around 96% recorded once. This TCR came from a human donor in good health. Sequences were obtained from T cells isolated from PBMCs. J is TRBJ2-7 and V is TRBV11-2; the D gene is possibly TRBD1 (5 bases). As DNA, the CDR3 is TGTGCCAGCAGCTTACGCAGGGCCGACTACGAGCAGTACTTC. This encodes CASSLRRADYEQYF.